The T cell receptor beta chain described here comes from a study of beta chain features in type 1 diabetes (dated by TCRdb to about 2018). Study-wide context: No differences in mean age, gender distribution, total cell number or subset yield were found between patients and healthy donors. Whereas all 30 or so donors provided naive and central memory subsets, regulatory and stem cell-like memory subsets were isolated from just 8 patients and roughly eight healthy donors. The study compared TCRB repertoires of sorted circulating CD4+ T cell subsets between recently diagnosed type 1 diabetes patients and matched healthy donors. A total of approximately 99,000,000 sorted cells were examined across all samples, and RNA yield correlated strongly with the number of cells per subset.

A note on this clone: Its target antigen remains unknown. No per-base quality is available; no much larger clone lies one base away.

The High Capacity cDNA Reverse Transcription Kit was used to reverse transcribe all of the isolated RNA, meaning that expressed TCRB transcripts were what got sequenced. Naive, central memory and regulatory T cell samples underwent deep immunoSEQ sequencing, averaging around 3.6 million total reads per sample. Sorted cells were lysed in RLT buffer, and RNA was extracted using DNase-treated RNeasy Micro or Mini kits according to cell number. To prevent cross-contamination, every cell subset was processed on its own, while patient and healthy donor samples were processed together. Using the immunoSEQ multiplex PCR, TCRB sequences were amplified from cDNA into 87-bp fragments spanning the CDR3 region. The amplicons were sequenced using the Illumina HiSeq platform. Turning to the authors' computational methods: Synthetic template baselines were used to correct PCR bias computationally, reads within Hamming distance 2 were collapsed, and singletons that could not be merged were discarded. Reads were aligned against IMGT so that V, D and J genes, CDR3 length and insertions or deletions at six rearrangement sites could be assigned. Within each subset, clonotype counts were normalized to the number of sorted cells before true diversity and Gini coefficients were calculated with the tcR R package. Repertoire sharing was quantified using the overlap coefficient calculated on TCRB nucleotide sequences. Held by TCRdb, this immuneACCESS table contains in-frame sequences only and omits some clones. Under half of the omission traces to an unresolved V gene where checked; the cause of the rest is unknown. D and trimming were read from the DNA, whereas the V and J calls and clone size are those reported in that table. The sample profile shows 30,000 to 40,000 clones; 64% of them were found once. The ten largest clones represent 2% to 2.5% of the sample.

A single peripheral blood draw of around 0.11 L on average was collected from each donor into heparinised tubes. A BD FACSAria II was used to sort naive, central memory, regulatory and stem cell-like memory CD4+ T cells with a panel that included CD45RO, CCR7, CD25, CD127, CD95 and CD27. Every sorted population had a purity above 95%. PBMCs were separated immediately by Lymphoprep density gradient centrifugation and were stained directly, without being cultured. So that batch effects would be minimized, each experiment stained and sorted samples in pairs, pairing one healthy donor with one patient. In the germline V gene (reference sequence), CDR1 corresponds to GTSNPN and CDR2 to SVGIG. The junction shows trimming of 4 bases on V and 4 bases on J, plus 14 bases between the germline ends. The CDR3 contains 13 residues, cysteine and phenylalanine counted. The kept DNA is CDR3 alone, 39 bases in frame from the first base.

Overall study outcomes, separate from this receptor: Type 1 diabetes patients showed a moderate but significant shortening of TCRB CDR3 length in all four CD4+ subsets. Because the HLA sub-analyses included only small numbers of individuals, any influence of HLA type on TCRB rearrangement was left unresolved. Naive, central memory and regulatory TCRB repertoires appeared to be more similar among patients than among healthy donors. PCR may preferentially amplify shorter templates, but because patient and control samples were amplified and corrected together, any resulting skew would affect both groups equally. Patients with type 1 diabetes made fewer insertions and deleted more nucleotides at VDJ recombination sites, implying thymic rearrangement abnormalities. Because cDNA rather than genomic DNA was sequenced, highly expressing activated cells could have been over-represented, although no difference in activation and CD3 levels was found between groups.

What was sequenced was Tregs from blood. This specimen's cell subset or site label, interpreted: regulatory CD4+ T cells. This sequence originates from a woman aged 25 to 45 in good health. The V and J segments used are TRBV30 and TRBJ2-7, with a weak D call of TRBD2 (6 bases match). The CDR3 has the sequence CAWKPLSGYEQYF. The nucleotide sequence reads TGTGCCTGGAAACCCCTTAGCGGATACGAGCAGTACTTC.